This T cell receptor beta chain came from a study of T cells after yellow fever vaccination. On the study more broadly: In the case of low-cell-number fractions, SMART-Seq v4 Ultra Low Input was used for preparation. Overall study findings and caveats: FACS-sorted repertoires might harbor abundant contaminating clonotypes from the bulk population. Detected again after the booster were most primary-vaccination clones, at nearly 97% CD4 and 70% to 90% CD8. The study found a weaker secondary response that peaked faster, day 5 versus 15.

Turning to this clonotype: Its cognate antigen is unknown.

The CDR3 is 14 amino acids. Germline lookup yields CDR1 MNHEY and CDR2 SMNVEV (reference sequence). Trimming shortened V by 1 base and J by 3 bases, and 9 bases separated the two germline ends. Each CDR3 protein is one row after TCRdb ran MiXCR on the 5' RACE reads. This sample has 100,000 to 150,000 distinct CDR3 sequences; almost 9% occur once, and the top ten carry approximately 39%. The V and J genes are TRBV27 and TRBJ1-1; D remains ambiguous. The sample in question was CD8+ T cells sorted from PBMCs, obtained on the day of the yellow fever booster vaccination. The source of this sequence is a man in his late teens or twenties who received the YFV17D yellow fever vaccine. The CDR3 region is CASSLWGTDTEAFF. CDR3 nucleotide sequence: TGTGCCAGCAGTTTATGGGGAACGGACACTGAAGCTTTCTTT.